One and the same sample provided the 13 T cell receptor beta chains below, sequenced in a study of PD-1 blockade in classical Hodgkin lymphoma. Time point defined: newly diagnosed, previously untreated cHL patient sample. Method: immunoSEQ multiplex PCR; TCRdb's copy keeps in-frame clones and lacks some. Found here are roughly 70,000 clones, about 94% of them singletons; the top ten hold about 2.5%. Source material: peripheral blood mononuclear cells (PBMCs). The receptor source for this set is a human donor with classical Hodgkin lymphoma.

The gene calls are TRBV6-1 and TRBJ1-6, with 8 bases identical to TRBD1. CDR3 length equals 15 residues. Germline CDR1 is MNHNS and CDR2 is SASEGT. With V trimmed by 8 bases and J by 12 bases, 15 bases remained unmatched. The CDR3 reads CASGFTADRVEPLHF. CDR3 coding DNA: TGTGCCAGCGGCTTCACCGCGGACAGGGTAGAACCCCTCCACTTT.

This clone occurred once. CDR3 residues: CASSSLGQGINTIYF. The CDR3 DNA reads as TGTGCCAGCAGTTCCCTCGGACAGGGAATAAACACCATATATTTT. This rearrangement joins TRBV28 to TRBJ1-3; TRBD1 aligns across 8 bases. The CDR3 totals 15 residues. Germline V CDR1 and CDR2: MDHEN, SYDVKM. Trimming cost V 4 bases and J 6 bases; bases outside gene matches: 8.

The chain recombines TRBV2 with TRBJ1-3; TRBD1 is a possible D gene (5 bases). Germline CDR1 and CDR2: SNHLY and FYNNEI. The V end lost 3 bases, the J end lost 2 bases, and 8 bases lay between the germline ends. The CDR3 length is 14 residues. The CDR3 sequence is CASSEGTTGNTIYF. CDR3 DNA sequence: TGTGCCAGCAGTGAGGGGACCACTGGAAACACCATATATTTT.

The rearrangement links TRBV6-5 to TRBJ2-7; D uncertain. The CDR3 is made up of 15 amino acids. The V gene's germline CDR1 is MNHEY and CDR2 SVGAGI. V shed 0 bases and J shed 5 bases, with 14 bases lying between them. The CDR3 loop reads CASSYSLPTVNEQYF. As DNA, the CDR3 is TGTGCCAGCAGTTACTCGTTACCGACCGTAAACGAGCAGTACTTC.

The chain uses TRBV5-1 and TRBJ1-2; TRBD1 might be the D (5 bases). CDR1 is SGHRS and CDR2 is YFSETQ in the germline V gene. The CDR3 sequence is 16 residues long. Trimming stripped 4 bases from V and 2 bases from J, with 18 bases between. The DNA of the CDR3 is TGCGCCAGCAGCAGAGCACCCGGGACGGAGAACTATGGCTACACCTTC. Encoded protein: CASSRAPGTENYGYTF. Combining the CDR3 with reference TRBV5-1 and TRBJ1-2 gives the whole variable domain KAGVTQTPRYLIKTRGQQVTLSCSPISGHRSVSWYQQTPGQGLQFLFEYFSETQRNKGNFPGRFSGRQFSNSRSEMNVSTLELGDSALYLCASSRAPGTENYGYTFGSGTRLTVV.

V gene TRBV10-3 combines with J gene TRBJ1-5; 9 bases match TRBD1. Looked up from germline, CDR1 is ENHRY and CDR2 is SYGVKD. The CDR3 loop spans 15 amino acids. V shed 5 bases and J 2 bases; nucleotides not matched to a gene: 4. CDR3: CAISRDRAGNQPQHF. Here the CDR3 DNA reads TGTGCCATCAGTCGGGACAGGGCCGGCAATCAGCCCCAGCATTTT.

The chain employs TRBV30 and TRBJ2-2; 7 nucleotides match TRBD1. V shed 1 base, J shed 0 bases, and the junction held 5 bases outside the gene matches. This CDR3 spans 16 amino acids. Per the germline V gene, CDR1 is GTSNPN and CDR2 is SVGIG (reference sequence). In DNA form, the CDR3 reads TGTGCCTGGAGTGATACCGGGACAGCGAACACCGGGGAGCTGTTTTTT. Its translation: CAWSDTGTANTGELFF.

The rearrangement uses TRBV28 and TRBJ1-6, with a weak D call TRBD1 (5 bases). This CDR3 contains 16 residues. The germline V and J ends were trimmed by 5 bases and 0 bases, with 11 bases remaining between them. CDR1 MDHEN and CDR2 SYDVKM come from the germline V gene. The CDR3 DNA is TGTGCCAGCAGTGGTCCGGGACGCTCCTATAATTCACCCCTCCACTTT. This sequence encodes CASSGPGRSYNSPLHF.

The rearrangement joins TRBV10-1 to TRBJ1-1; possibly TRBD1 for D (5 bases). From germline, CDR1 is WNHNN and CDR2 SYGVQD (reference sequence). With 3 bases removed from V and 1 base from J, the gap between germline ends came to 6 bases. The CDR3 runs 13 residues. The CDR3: CASSERGNTEAFF. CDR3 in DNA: TGCGCCAGCAGTGAAAGGGGGAACACTGAAGCTTTCTTT.

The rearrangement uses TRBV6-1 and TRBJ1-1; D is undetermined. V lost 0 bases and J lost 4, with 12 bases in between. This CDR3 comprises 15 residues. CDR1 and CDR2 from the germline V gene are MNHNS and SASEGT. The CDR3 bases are TGTGCCAGCAGTGAAGCGCTGCCGGGAATCACTGAAGCTTTCTTT. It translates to CASSEALPGITEAFF.

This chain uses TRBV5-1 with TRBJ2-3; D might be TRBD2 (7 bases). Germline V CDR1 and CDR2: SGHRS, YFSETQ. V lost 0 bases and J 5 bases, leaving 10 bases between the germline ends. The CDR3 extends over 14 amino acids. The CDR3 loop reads CASSLAGGRDTQYF. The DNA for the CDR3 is TGCGCCAGCAGCTTGGCGGGGGGCAGAGATACGCAGTATTTT.

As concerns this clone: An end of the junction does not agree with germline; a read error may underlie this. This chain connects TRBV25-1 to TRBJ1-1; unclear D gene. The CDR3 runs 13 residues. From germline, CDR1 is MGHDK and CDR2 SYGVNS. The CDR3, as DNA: TGTGCCAGCAGTGAATTAGTGAAAACTGAAGCTTTCTTT. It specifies CASSELVKTEAFF.

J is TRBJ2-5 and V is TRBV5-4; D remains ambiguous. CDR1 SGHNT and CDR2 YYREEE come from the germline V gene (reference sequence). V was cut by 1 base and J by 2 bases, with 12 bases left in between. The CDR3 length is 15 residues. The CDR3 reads CASSLKVPNQETQYF. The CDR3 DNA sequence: TGTGCCAGCAGCTTGAAGGTGCCAAATCAAGAGACCCAGTACTTC. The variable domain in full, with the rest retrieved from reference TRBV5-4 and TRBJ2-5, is ETGVTQSPTHLIKTRGQQVTLRCSSQSGHNTVSWYQQALGQGPQFIFQYYREEENGRGNFPPRFSGLQFPNYSSELNVNALELDDSALYLCASSLKVPNQETQYFGPGTRLLVL.